Included here is one T cell receptor (beta chain) sequence, with context. The CDR3 runs 14 residues. Germline V lookup: CDR1 SGHDT, CDR2 YYEEEE. V lost 0 bases and J lost 9; bases outside the gene matches: 5. The sample is drawn from a study of memory CD8 T cells in hepatitis C reinfection. Across the study: HCV reinfection: RNA-positive following two negative tests at least 60 days apart. Between 3 and 8 weeks after reinfection detection, peak samples were drawn.

The protocol was immunoSEQ multiplex PCR, while the TCRdb copy is restricted to in-frame clones and leaves out a portion. The sample lists roughly 43,000 clones, 88% occurring once. Time point here: peak reinfection, 3 to 8 weeks after reinfection detection. No in vitro expansion preceded TCR sequencing of the sorted cells. A couple of donors provided sorted CD3+ CD8+ CD45RO- naive CD8 T cells at all three reinfection time points. This chain uses TRBV5-6 with TRBJ2-1, with 8 bases aligning to TRBD2. The sequenced sample was naive CD8+ T cells sorted from blood. This sequence originates from a man younger than 35 with hepatitis C virus infection. CDR3 DNA: TGTGCCAGCAGCTTGGTGAGCGGGGGACGTGAGCAGTTCTTC. Protein sequence: CASSLVSGGREQFF.